These 29 T cell receptor beta chains were sequenced from one sample in a study of blood T cells in healthy people across ages. With a J-beta primer mix and a sample-barcoded 5' primer, a second PCR ran about 6 to 11 cycles. TCRdb passed the 5' RACE reads through MiXCR, listing each CDR3 protein once. Among roughly 900,000 distinct CDR3 sequences listed, about 28% were seen once. The sequenced sample consisted of blood. Every receptor here comes from a woman of 80 years or more in good health.

The chain employs TRBV6-2 or TRBV6-3 and TRBJ1-2; tentatively, D is TRBD1 (5 bases). Germline V gives CDR1 MNHEY, CDR2 SVGEGT. V gave up 5 bases and J gave up 3 bases, with 16 bases separating them. CDR3 length: 15 amino acids. The CDR3 nucleotides read TGTGCCAGCAGTCCGGGACTAAATATTGACTATGGCTACACCTTC. The encoded protein is CASSPGLNIDYGYTF.

To note about this clonotype: Since a much larger clone is just one base distant, this may be a read error. The V gene is TRBV7-9, the J gene TRBJ2-7, with D possibly called TRBD1 or TRBD2 (5 bases each). The ends were cut back, 1 base at V and 7 bases at J, with 17 bases in the middle. The CDR3 length is 15 residues. The germline gives CDR1 SEHNR, CDR2 FQNEAQ (reference sequence). The CDR3 reads CASSLGGPIYNEQYF. The CDR3 bases are TGTGCCAGCAGCTTAGGGGGACCAATCTACAATGAGCAGTACTTC.

The sample holds a few counts of this clonotype. This chain links TRBV14 with TRBJ2-7; D is unresolved. Germline V lookup: CDR1 SGHDN, CDR2 FVKESK. With 3 bases removed from V and 3 bases from J, the gap between germline ends came to 18 bases. The CDR3 runs 16 residues. DNA of the CDR3: TGTGCCAGCAGCCAGAGAGCCTTAGACGGCTACTACGAGCAGTACTTC. This sequence encodes CASSQRALDGYYEQYF.

This clonotype was observed a handful of times. This CDR3 reads CASSHGTGVEKLFF. CDR3 nucleotides: TGTGCCAGCTCACACGGGACAGGGGTTGAAAAACTGTTTTTT. The chain uses TRBV18 and TRBJ1-4, with 10 bases lining up with TRBD1. Looked up from germline, CDR1 is KGHSH and CDR2 is LQKENI. The CDR3 length is 14 residues. V was pared by 4 bases and J by 7 bases, with 3 bases of the junction left unmatched. Full variable domain (rest looked up from reference TRBV18 and TRBJ1-4): NAGVMQNPRHLVRRRGQEARLRCSPMKGHSHVYWYRQLPEEGLKFMVYLQKENIIDESGMPKERFSAEFPKEGPSILRIQQVVRGDSAAYFCASSHGTGVEKLFFGSGTQLSVL.

Note on this clonotype: A single base separates this from a much larger clone, so it may be a read error. The rearrangement joins TRBV5-1 to TRBJ2-1; D is perhaps TRBD2 (5 bases). Germline V gives CDR1 SGHRS, CDR2 YFSETQ. Trimming left V 0 bases short and J 13 bases short, with 17 bases between. The CDR3 has 14 residues. The CDR3 nucleotides are TGCGCCAGCAGCTTGGGACTATCCGAAGAGACCCAGTTCTTC. The encoded protein is CASSLGLSEETQFF.

Notes on this clonotype: This may come from a read error, since a much larger clone is one base off. The chain couples TRBV30 to TRBJ2-1, with a tentative D call TRBD1 (5 bases). There are 12 residues in the CDR3. Germline CDR1 GTSNPN, CDR2 SVGIG (reference sequence). CDR3 sequence (DNA): TGTGCCTGGAGTGTAAGGGGAAATGGGCAGTTCTTC. Residues: CAWSVRGNGQFF. Variable domain in full (rest from reference TRBV30 and TRBJ2-1): SQTIHQWPATLVQPVGSPLSLECTVEGTSNPNLYWYRQAAGRGLQLLFYSVGIGQISSEVPQNLSASRPQDRQFILSSKKLLLSDSGFYLCAWSVRGNGQFFGPGTRLTVL.

The chain uses TRBV6-6 and TRBJ1-5; 7 nucleotides agree with TRBD1. This CDR3 spans 16 amino acids. CDR1 MNHNY and CDR2 SVGAGI come from the germline V gene (reference sequence). V was pared by 4 bases and J by 0 bases, with 6 bases of the junction left unmatched. In nucleotides, the CDR3 is TGTGCCAGCAGTTCCGACAGGGCCAATAGCAATCAGCCCCAGCATTTT. It yields the protein CASSSDRANSNQPQHF.

This clonotype has ten or more counts. The chain uses TRBV5-1 and TRBJ1-5, with 10 bases that match TRBD1. The CDR3 extends over 15 amino acids. With V trimmed by 4 bases and J by 3 bases, 4 bases remained unmatched. Germline-derived CDR1 and CDR2 are SGHRS and YFSETQ. The CDR3 DNA sequence: TGCGCCAGCAGCGGGACAGGGGAACCCAATCAGCCCCAGCATTTT. Protein product: CASSGTGEPNQPQHF.

Details on this clonotype: Since a much larger clone is just one base distant, this may be a read error. The chain employs TRBV11-2 and TRBJ2-5; 9 nucleotides align to TRBD1. Germline V lookup: CDR1 SGHAT, CDR2 FQNNGV. The CDR3 has 16 residues. V lost 5 bases and J lost 0; bases outside the gene matches: 7. The CDR3: CASSLTGTGNQETQYF. The CDR3 region has the DNA TGTGCCAGCAGCCTTACCGGGACAGGGAACCAAGAGACCCAGTACTTC.

In this sample, this clonotype turned up many times. This chain's CDR3 is CASSQDYPSWGTDTQYF. The DNA for the CDR3 is TGTGCCAGCAGCCAAGATTATCCCTCCTGGGGCACAGATACGCAGTATTTT. The chain is built from TRBV3-1 and TRBJ2-3; D ambiguous. The CDR3 contains 17 residues. The V gene lost 0 bases and the J gene lost 1 base, with 14 bases spanning the gap. CDR1 and CDR2 (germline): LGHDT, YNNKEL (reference sequence).

About this clonotype: One base away lies a much larger clone, so this may be a sequencing read error. For the CDR3, the DNA is TGTGACAGCTCACCAGGACAGGGGTCGGGTGAAGATACGCAGTATTTT. It specifies CDSSPGQGSGEDTQYF. This chain links TRBV18 with TRBJ2-3; TRBD1 matches at 9 bases. The CDR3 is 16 amino acids. In germline, CDR1 is KGHSH, CDR2 LQKENI.

The V gene is TRBV25-1, the J gene TRBJ2-1; TRBD1 matches 9 bases. V shed 1 base, J shed 7 bases, and the junction held 8 bases outside the gene matches. Looked up from germline, CDR1 is MGHDK and CDR2 is SYGVNS. The CDR3 loop spans 16 amino acids. The CDR3 spells CASSEFVGTGRNEQFF. The CDR3 bases are TGTGCCAGCAGTGAATTTGTGGGGACAGGGAGAAATGAGCAGTTCTTC. Variable domain in full (rest from reference TRBV25-1 and TRBJ2-1): EADIYQTPRYLVIGTGKKITLECSQTMGHDKMYWYQQDPGMELHLIHYSYGVNSTEKGDLSSESTVSRIRTEHFPLTLESARPSHTSQYLCASSEFVGTGRNEQFFGPGTRLTVL.

This clonotype was observed many times. J is TRBJ2-5 and V is TRBV6-6; a weak D match, TRBD2 (6 bases). The CDR3 has 16 residues. V shed 4 bases and J shed 2 bases, with 17 bases lying between them. Germline values: CDR1 MNHNY, CDR2 SVGAGI (reference sequence). This chain's CDR3 is CASSSTSSGLQETQYF. The CDR3 DNA sequence: TGTGCCAGCAGTTCAACATCATCAGGACTACAAGAGACCCAGTACTTC.

The sample holds many counts of this clonotype. The gene calls are TRBV5-1 and TRBJ2-3; D remains ambiguous. V shed 5 bases and J shed 3 bases, with 7 bases lying between them. Germline V lookup: CDR1 SGHRS, CDR2 YFSETQ. This CDR3 has 12 amino acids. The CDR3 region is CASRNWTDTQYF. CDR3 in DNA: TGCGCCAGCAGAAATTGGACAGATACGCAGTATTTT.

This clonotype was seen repeatedly, ten times or more. V gene TRBV5-1 combines with J gene TRBJ2-1; D possibly corresponds to TRBD1 (5 bases). Trimming took 0 bases from V and 10 from J, leaving 5 bases between them. The CDR3 length is 11 residues. Germline V gene lookup returns CDR1 SGHRS and CDR2 YFSETQ. DNA for the CDR3: TGCGCCAGCAGCTTGGGACAGGAGCAGTTCTTC. This encodes CASSLGQEQFF.

This clonotype was observed a handful of times. The gene calls are TRBV20-1 and TRBJ1-6; 7 bases fit TRBD1. Looked up from germline, CDR1 is DFQATT and CDR2 is SNEGSKA (reference sequence). V gave up 5 bases and J gave up 1 base; unmatched junction bases: 8. The CDR3 consists of 16 residues. CDR3 in amino acids: CSAPTGEGSYNSPLHF. The CDR3, as DNA: TGCAGTGCTCCAACAGGGGAGGGTTCCTATAATTCACCCCTCCACTTT.

This chain uses TRBV18 with TRBJ2-7, with D uncertain. V was cut by 0 bases and J by 9 bases, with 12 bases left in between. Looked up from germline, CDR1 is KGHSH and CDR2 is LQKENI. This CDR3 spans 13 amino acids. CDR3 sequence: CASSPPSSGRQYF. DNA of the CDR3: TGTGCCAGCTCACCACCGAGCTCAGGAAGGCAGTACTTC.

To note about this clonotype: A much larger clone lies one base from this, so it may be a read error. The chain joins TRBV20-1 to TRBJ2-5; 8 nucleotides agree with TRBD2. Germline assignment: CDR1 DFQATT and CDR2 SNEGSKA (reference sequence). V was pared by 4 bases and J by 0 bases, with 1 base of the junction left unmatched. CDR3 length equals 13 residues. The chain's CDR3 is CSATGGYQETQYF. The CDR3 DNA reads as TGCAGTGCTACGGGGGGGTACCAAGAGACCCAGTACTTC.

There are many counts of this clonotype. This chain uses TRBV20-1 with TRBJ1-5; D unclear. CDR1 and CDR2 (germline): DFQATT, SNEGSKA (reference sequence). This CDR3 region has 14 residues. V lost 5 bases and J 0 bases, leaving 11 bases between the germline ends. CDR3 sequence: CSAEGLISNQPQHF. CDR3 sequence (DNA): TGCAGTGCTGAAGGACTGATTAGCAATCAGCCCCAGCATTTT.

In this sample, this clonotype turned up many times. V is TRBV6-2 or TRBV6-3 and J is TRBJ2-5; TRBD2 matches at 11 bases. This CDR3 is 15 amino acids long. Germline loops: CDR1 MNHEY, CDR2 SVGEGT. Trimming removed 6 bases from V and 2 bases from J; junction bases left unmatched: 5. CDR3 sequence reads: CASRTSGGVQETQYF. The CDR3 region has the DNA TGTGCCAGCAGAACTAGCGGGGGCGTTCAAGAGACCCAGTACTTC.

The chain combines TRBV21-1 with TRBJ1-1; the DNA was not used to check the table's D call, TRBD1. TRBV21-1 is labeled a pseudogene. The CDR3 covers 17 residues. CDR3 nucleotides: TGTGCCAGCAGCCAGATTGGAGGGGGGCTCCGGGACACTGAAGCTTTCTTT. Translation gives CASSQIGGGLRDTEAFF.

With respect to this clonotype: A much bigger clone sits one base away, suggesting this may be a read error. The chain uses TRBV5-5 and TRBJ2-4, with TRBD2 matching over 7 bases. Germline V gene data show CDR1 as SGHKS and CDR2 as YYEKEE (reference sequence). The length of the CDR3 is 14 residues. CDR3 nucleotides: TGTACCAGCAGCTATCGGGGACGGGGGGACATTCAGTACTTC. Its protein is CTSSYRGRGDIQYF.

This clonotype was observed at least ten times. The V call is TRBV12-3 or TRBV12-4, the J call TRBJ1-6; D gene ambiguous. Trimming left V 6 bases short and J 7 bases short, with 10 bases between. The CDR3 has 13 amino acids. CDR3 coding DNA: TGTGCCAGCAGCACACAGTGGAATTCACCCCTCCACTTT. Protein sequence: CASSTQWNSPLHF.

This clonotype was observed many times. The chain has TRBV7-9 and TRBJ2-1; 11 bases fit TRBD2. The CDR3 spans 12 residues. V lost 1 base and J lost 15; bases outside the gene matches: 2. Germline V CDR1 and CDR2: SEHNR, FQNEAQ (reference sequence). The CDR3 is CASSLETSGVFF. CDR3 DNA: TGTGCCAGCAGCTTAGAGACTAGCGGGGTGTTCTTC.

There are a few counts of this clonotype. The CDR3 spells CASSDGRHNSPLHF. CDR3 in DNA: TGTGCCAGCAGTGACGGACGGCATAATTCACCCCTCCACTTT. The rearrangement uses TRBV6-4 and TRBJ1-6; D unresolved. The CDR3 contains 14 residues. The germline V gene encodes CDR1 MRHNA and CDR2 SNTAGT. Trimming removed 2 bases from V and 5 bases from J, with 7 bases in between.

This clonotype was seen at least ten times. The V call is TRBV7-2, the J call TRBJ2-1; TRBD2 matches 8 bases. Germline assignment: CDR1 SGHTA and CDR2 FQGNSA. This CDR3 comprises 17 residues. V lost 1 base to trimming and J lost 5 bases; unmatched junction nucleotides: 10. CDR3 DNA: TGTGCCAGCAGCTTAGACCCCGGGACTAGAAAGAACAATGAGCAGTTCTTC. Translating it yields CASSLDPGTRKNNEQFF.

Only a few counts were recorded for this clonotype. The chain recombines TRBV24-1 with TRBJ2-5, with 7 bases that match TRBD1. The junction had 16 bases not matched to a gene; V was cut back by 5 bases and J by 11 bases. Germline V gene lookup returns CDR1 KGHDR and CDR2 SFDVKD. There are 15 residues in the CDR3. DNA of the CDR3: TGTGCCACCAGTGGACCAGGGACAGTTTACAATGAGCAGTACTTC. It specifies CATSGPGTVYNEQYF.

V gene TRBV7-3 combines with J gene TRBJ2-3, with 14 positions matching TRBD2. V dropped 5 bases and J dropped 3; count of bases not matched to a gene: 7. The CDR3 length is 17 residues. Germline CDR1 SGHTA, CDR2 FQGTGA. The CDR3 DNA sequence: TGTGCCAGCAGCCCAAAGCGGACTAGCGGGAGGACAGATACGCAGTATTTT. Translated: CASSPKRTSGRTDTQYF.

In the case of this clonotype: A much larger clone lies a single base off, so this may be a read error. The genes are TRBV10-2 and TRBJ2-1, with 7 bases matching TRBD2. Germline V gene lookup returns CDR1 WSHSY and CDR2 SAAADI. The CDR3 is made up of 17 amino acids. J was trimmed by 11 bases and V by 8 bases; bases with no gene match: 24. The CDR3 loop reads CASLNDPGLRPNDKQFF. Here the CDR3 DNA reads TGCGCCAGCTTGAACGATCCGGGACTAAGGCCCAATGATAAGCAGTTCTTC.